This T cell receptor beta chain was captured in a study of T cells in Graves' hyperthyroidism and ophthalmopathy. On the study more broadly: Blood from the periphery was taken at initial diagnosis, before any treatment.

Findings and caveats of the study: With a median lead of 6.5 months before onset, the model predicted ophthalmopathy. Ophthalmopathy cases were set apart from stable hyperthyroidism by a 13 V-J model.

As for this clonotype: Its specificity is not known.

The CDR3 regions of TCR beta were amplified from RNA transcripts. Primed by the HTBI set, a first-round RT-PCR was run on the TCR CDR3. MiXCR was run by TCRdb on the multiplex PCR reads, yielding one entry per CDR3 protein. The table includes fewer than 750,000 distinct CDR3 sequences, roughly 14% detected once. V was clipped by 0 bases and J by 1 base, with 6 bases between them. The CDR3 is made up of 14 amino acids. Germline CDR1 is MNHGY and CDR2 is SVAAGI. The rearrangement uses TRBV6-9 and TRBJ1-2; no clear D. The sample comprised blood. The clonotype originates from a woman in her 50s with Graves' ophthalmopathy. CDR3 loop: CASSYSSLNYGYTF. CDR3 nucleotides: TGTGCCAGCAGTTATTCGAGCCTTAACTATGGCTACACCTTC.